This is a list of T cell receptor beta chains from one sample in a study of blood T cells in healthy people across ages. TCRdb redid the calling of the 5' RACE reads with MiXCR, one entry per CDR3 protein. The sample includes 1.5 million to 1.9 million distinct CDR3 sequences, approximately 42% of them seen just once. Material for sequencing was blood. The receptors derive from a woman aged 18 to 35 in good health. CDR3s include the opening cysteine and the closing phenylalanine or tryptophan. Fields, in order: D gene, J gene, clone size, V gene, CDR3 protein, CDR3 DNA. D genes are given only for firm matches. Some rows mark clone size as missing; the rest say once, few, many or name a class of expanded clone.

D: -; J: TRBJ2-6; size: -; V: TRBV25-1; CDR3: CASSYAPAGSGANALTF; DNA: TGTGCCAGCAGTTACGCGCCGGCCGGTTCTGGGGCCAACGCCCTGACTTTC
D: -; J: TRBJ1-2; size: many; V: TRBV29-1; CDR3: CSVEDRQSNYGYTF; DNA: TGCAGCGTTGAAGATCGGCAGTCCAACTATGGCTACACCTTC
D: TRBD2; J: TRBJ2-5; size: -; V: TRBV7-3; CDR3: CASSLNPNGRETNEQYF; DNA: TGTGCCAGCAGCTTAAACCCAAACGGGCGGGAGACCAATGAGCAGTACTTC
D: -; J: TRBJ2-1; size: -; V: TRBV10-3; CDR3: CAIGELASLGNEQFF; DNA: TGTGCCATCGGTGAGCTAGCGAGTCTGGGGAATGAGCAGTTCTTC
D: -; J: TRBJ1-2; size: -; V: TRBV28; CDR3: CASSLFTQEDYGYTF; DNA: TGTGCCAGCAGTTTATTCACCCAGGAAGACTATGGCTACACCTTC
D: -; J: TRBJ2-3; size: few; V: TRBV14; CDR3: CASSQQISSTDTQYF; DNA: TGTGCCAGCAGCCAACAAATCTCAAGCACAGATACGCAGTATTTT
D: -; J: TRBJ1-5; size: few; V: TRBV6-2/TRBV6-3; CDR3: CASIPSLDTQPQHF; DNA: TGTGCCAGCATACCTTCCTTGGACACTCAGCCCCAGCATTTT
D: TRBD1; J: TRBJ2-3; size: -; V: TRBV12-3/TRBV12-4; CDR3: CASKRTGSNQPQYF; DNA: TGTGCCAGCAAAAGGACAGGGTCGAATCAGCCCCAGTATTTT
D: TRBD2; J: TRBJ2-3; size: -; V: TRBV4-1; CDR3: CASGTRHLEDTQYF; DNA: TGCGCCAGCGGGACTAGGCATCTGGAAGATACGCAGTATTTT
D: -; J: TRBJ2-7; size: few; V: TRBV25-1; CDR3: CASSKSSPGDEQYF; DNA: TGTGCCAGCAGTAAATCATCCCCCGGGGACGAGCAGTACTTC
D: -; J: TRBJ2-1; size: -; V: TRBV5-1; CDR3: CASSLAGQGYYEQFF; DNA: TGCGCCAGCAGCTTGGCTGGGCAGGGGTATTATGAGCAGTTCTTC
D: TRBD2; J: TRBJ2-1; size: -; V: TRBV6-2/TRBV6-3; CDR3: CASSMLAGYEQFF; DNA: TGTGCCAGCAGTATGCTAGCGGGGTATGAGCAGTTCTTC
D: -; J: TRBJ2-5; size: -; V: TRBV10-3; CDR3: CASGRGPQETQYF; DNA: TGTGCCAGCGGCCGGGGGCCCCAAGAGACACAGTACTTC
D: TRBD2; J: TRBJ2-3; size: -; V: TRBV20-1; CDR3: CSAARDYTDTQYF; DNA: TGCAGTGCTGCGCGGGACTACACAGATACGCAGTATTTT
D: -; J: TRBJ1-2; size: many; V: TRBV6-5; CDR3: CASRAGGASNYGYTF; DNA: TGTGCCAGCAGGGCCGGGGGGGCGTCTAACTATGGCTACACCTTC
D: TRBD1; J: TRBJ1-5; size: -; V: TRBV20-1; CDR3: CSASTGTAFVAPQHF; DNA: TGCAGTGCTAGTACCGGGACAGCCTTTGTCGCGCCCCAGCATTTT
D: -; J: TRBJ1-1; size: -; V: TRBV4-1; CDR3: CASSHHVERDGQAFF; DNA: TGCGCCAGCAGCCACCATGTCGAAAGGGACGGGCAAGCTTTCTTT
D: -; J: TRBJ2-2; size: few; V: TRBV6-5; CDR3: CASSYSSPHPNTGELFF; DNA: TGTGCCAGCAGTTACTCGAGTCCCCACCCGAACACCGGGGAGCTGTTTTTT
D: TRBD2; J: TRBJ2-3; size: -; V: TRBV20-1; CDR3: CSAKRAGGSTDTQYF; DNA: TGCAGTGCTAAGAGGGCGGGAGGGTCGACAGATACGCAGTATTTT
D: -; J: TRBJ2-7; size: -; V: TRBV6-5; CDR3: CASSYGLDNKQYF; DNA: TGTGCCAGCAGTTACGGACTCGACAATAAGCAGTACTTC